Listed below are T cell receptor beta chains from one sample, sequenced in a study of blood T cell repertoires in COVID-19. Clones were read by immunoSEQ multiplex PCR, and TCRdb kept only the in-frame ones, dropping some. The repertoire has fewer than 300,000 clones, 83% of them found once; the top ten carry around 2.5%. Sequenced input: peripheral blood. The receptors were sampled from an older woman with active or convalescent COVID-19. CDR3s include the opening cysteine and the closing phenylalanine or tryptophan. D genes are given only for firm matches. Size is omitted from some rows. Given values are once, few, many or a class for expanded clones.

NA	TRBV5-1	TRBD2	TRBJ2-1	CATGAGGLDNEQFF	TGCGCCACGGGGGCGGGAGGGCTCGACAATGAGCAGTTCTTC
few	TRBV5-1	TRBD2	TRBJ2-7	CASSPGAVLAAYEQYF	TGCGCCAGCAGCCCGGGGGCCGTACTAGCGGCCTACGAGCAGTACTTC
NA	TRBV9	NA	TRBJ1-2	CASSQQGDGYTF	TGTGCCAGCAGCCAACAGGGTGACGGCTACACCTTC
NA	TRBV7-9	TRBD1	TRBJ2-1	CASSLADRGNEQFF	TGTGCCAGCAGCTTAGCGGACAGGGGCAATGAGCAGTTCTTC
NA	TRBV5-4	TRBD1	TRBJ1-6	CASSQRTGGLLHSPLHF	TGTGCCAGCAGCCAGAGGACAGGGGGTTTACTCCATTCACCCCTCCACTTT
few	TRBV4-3	NA	TRBJ1-2	CASSDHPGVYGYTF	TGCGCCAGCAGCGATCACCCCGGAGTCTATGGCTACACCTTC
once	TRBV7-2	NA	TRBJ1-4	CASSLGGREFIEKLFF	TGTGCCAGCAGCTTAGGGGGGCGGGAGTTCATTGAAAAACTGTTTTTT
once	TRBV7-9	NA	TRBJ1-2	CASSSTVTYGYTF	TGTGCCAGCAGCTCGACAGTAACTTATGGCTACACCTTC
NA	TRBV2	TRBD2	TRBJ2-7	CASSSLAGGGEQYF	TGTGCCAGCAGTAGCCTAGCGGGAGGTGGTGAGCAGTACTTC
NA	TRBV12-3/TRBV12-4	NA	TRBJ1-2	CASTPGTYGYTF	TGTGCCAGCACCCCCGGGACATATGGCTACACCTTC
NA	TRBV19	NA	TRBJ1-1	CATSPHRASNTEAFF	TGTGCCACCTCTCCCCACAGGGCCTCGAACACTGAAGCTTTCTTT
once	TRBV7-9	TRBD1	TRBJ2-3	CATWTGWTTDTQYF	TGTGCCACCTGGACAGGGTGGACGACGGATACGCAGTATTTT
NA	TRBV9	NA	TRBJ1-5	CASSVSDNQPQHF	TGTGCCAGCAGCGTATCAGACAATCAGCCCCAGCATTTT
NA	TRBV18	TRBD1	TRBJ1-1	CASSPVNLGQARGMNTEAFF	TGTGCCAGCTCTCCAGTGAACTTAGGACAGGCTAGGGGAATGAACACTGAAGCTTTCTTT
NA	TRBV7-9	NA	TRBJ2-3	CASSLQTGWGRRTDTQYF	TGTGCCAGCAGCTTGCAGACAGGGTGGGGGAGGCGCACAGATACGCAGTATTTT
NA	TRBV10-3	NA	TRBJ2-3	CAISRTADTQYF	TGTGCCATCAGTAGGACAGCAGATACGCAGTATTTT
NA	TRBV7-9	NA	TRBJ1-1	CASSLVASNTEAFF	TGTGCCAGCAGCTTAGTAGCCAGCAACACTGAAGCTTTCTTT
NA	TRBV7-3	TRBD2	TRBJ2-3	CASSPAGGGSSPQYF	TGTGCCAGCAGCCCTGCGGGGGGCGGGTCCAGCCCGCAGTATTTT
NA	TRBV25-1	TRBD1	TRBJ1-2	CASSLTGAYGYTF	TGTGCCAGCAGTCTGACAGGGGCCTATGGCTACACCTTC
once	TRBV4-2	NA	TRBJ1-3	CASSQDLQDWGNTIYF	TGTGCCAGCAGCCAAGATCTTCAGGACTGGGGAAACACCATATATTTT
NA	TRBV19	TRBD2	TRBJ2-2	CASSRTSGSADTGELFF	TGTGCCAGTAGTCGGACTAGCGGGAGTGCGGATACCGGGGAGCTGTTTTTT
NA	TRBV7-6	NA	TRBJ1-5	CASSQNREQPQHF	TGTGCCAGCAGCCAAAACCGGGAACAGCCCCAGCATTTT
NA	TRBV6-6	TRBD1	TRBJ1-3	CASRTGPGNTIYF	TGTGCCAGCAGGACAGGGCCTGGAAACACCATATATTTT
NA	TRBV5-8	TRBD2	TRBJ2-1	CASSRTRPSYNEQFF	TGTGCCAGCAGCCGGACTAGACCTTCGTACAATGAGCAGTTCTTC
NA	TRBV11-2	TRBD1	TRBJ2-7	CASSLEPAGTGVHEQYF	TGTGCCAGCAGCTTAGAACCCGCCGGGACAGGGGTCCACGAGCAGTACTTC
NA	TRBV25-1	NA	TRBJ1-3	CASSKDIGGNTIYF	TGTGCCAGCAGTAAGGACATCGGGGGAAACACCATATATTTT
NA	TRBV19	TRBD2	TRBJ2-1	CASSIDTAGAYNEQFF	TGTGCCAGTAGTATAGATACCGCGGGAGCCTACAATGAGCAGTTCTTC
NA	TRBV5-4	TRBD1	TRBJ1-2	CASSPPTGNYGYTF	TGTGCCAGCAGCCCCCCGACAGGGAACTATGGCTACACCTTC
NA	TRBV28	NA	TRBJ1-5	CASSSPEGVGAQHF	TGTGCCAGCAGTTCCCCGGAGGGAGTTGGGGCCCAGCATTTT
NA	TRBV27	NA	TRBJ2-5	CASSSTRSFLETQYF	TGTGCCAGCAGCTCAACGAGGAGCTTCTTGGAGACCCAGTACTTC
NA	TRBV27	NA	TRBJ1-1	CASSTQGNTEAFF	TGTGCCAGCAGTACACAGGGGAACACTGAAGCTTTCTTT
NA	TRBV7-2	NA	TRBJ1-1	CASSPGHVNTEAFF	TGTGCCAGCAGCCCGGGACATGTGAACACTGAAGCTTTCTTT
NA	TRBV28	NA	TRBJ1-3	CASTREGAGNTIYF	TGTGCCAGCACTAGAGAGGGGGCTGGAAACACCATATATTTT
NA	TRBV19	TRBD2	TRBJ2-1	CASSIGTSGNEQFF	TGTGCCAGTAGTATCGGTACTAGCGGCAATGAGCAGTTCTTC
NA	TRBV6-4	NA	TRBJ1-2	CASSADSWSRGYTF	TGTGCCAGCAGTGCGGACAGCTGGTCTCGGGGCTACACCTTC
NA	TRBV2	TRBD1	TRBJ1-5	CASSESRGQPQHF	TGTGCCAGCAGTGAATCCAGGGGGCAGCCCCAGCATTTT
NA	TRBV18	TRBD2	TRBJ2-3	CASSPVSGGITDTQYF	TGTGCCAGCTCACCAGTTTCGGGGGGGATCACAGATACGCAGTATTTT
NA	TRBV4-3	NA	TRBJ2-7	CASSQEVVWQRPYEQYF	TGCGCCAGCAGCCAAGAAGTGGTGTGGCAGCGCCCCTACGAGCAGTACTTC
NA	TRBV6-2/TRBV6-3	TRBD1	TRBJ1-5	CASSYWDRNQPQHF	TGTGCCAGCAGTTACTGGGACAGAAATCAGCCCCAGCATTTT
NA	TRBV29-1	NA	TRBJ1-1	CSVNRNTEAFF	TGCAGCGTAAACAGGAACACTGAAGCTTTCTTT
NA	TRBV6-5	NA	TRBJ1-6	CASGREVFSPLHF	TGTGCCAGCGGGAGGGAGGTTTTCTCACCCCTCCACTTT
NA	TRBV5-1	TRBD2	TRBJ2-5	CASSFRREGTQYF	TGCGCCAGCAGCTTTCGGCGGGAGGGGACCCAGTACTTC
NA	TRBV6-2/TRBV6-3	NA	TRBJ2-5	CASSYLRGRQETQYF	TGTGCCAGCAGTTACTTACGGGGGAGGCAAGAGACCCAGTACTTC
NA	TRBV5-1	TRBD1	TRBJ2-7	CASSTLTGPGGDEQYF	TGCGCCAGCAGCACCTTGACAGGGCCAGGGGGAGACGAGCAGTACTTC
NA	TRBV11-3	NA	TRBJ1-1	CASSYSGVVDTEAFF	TGTGCCAGCAGCTACTCCGGGGTGGTGGACACTGAAGCTTTCTTT
NA	TRBV5-1	NA	TRBJ2-1	CASSGGLSYNEQFF	TGCGCCAGCAGCGGGGGCCTCTCCTACAATGAGCAGTTCTTC
NA	TRBV6-7	TRBD2	TRBJ2-7	CASSYSRRAGDSEQYF	TGTGCCAGCAGTTACTCGAGAAGAGCGGGAGACAGCGAGCAGTACTTC
NA	TRBV29-1	NA	TRBJ1-1	CSVEEQLNTEAFF	TGCAGCGTTGAAGAACAGTTGAACACTGAAGCTTTCTTT
NA	TRBV7-9	NA	TRBJ2-1	CASSLGRGDNEQFF	TGTGCCAGCAGCTTAGGCAGGGGAGACAATGAGCAGTTCTTC
NA	TRBV27	TRBD1	TRBJ1-2	CATQSDRRDYGYTF	TGTGCCACCCAATCGGACAGGAGGGACTATGGCTACACCTTC
NA	TRBV6-6	NA	TRBJ2-5	CASSPQETQYF	TGTGCCAGCAGCCCTCAAGAGACCCAGTACTTC
NA	TRBV9	NA	TRBJ2-1	CASSVGAPYNEQFF	TGTGCCAGCAGCGTGGGGGCTCCCTACAATGAGCAGTTCTTC
few	TRBV27	TRBD2	TRBJ2-1	CASSLRGLAGGPRGEQFF	TGTGCCAGCAGTTTAAGGGGACTAGCGGGAGGCCCCAGGGGTGAGCAGTTCTTC